This TCR beta chain derives from a study of blood T cell repertoires in COVID-19. Across the whole study: In each case, the material was cDNA or gDNA derived from T cells, B-cell-depleted T cells, or PBMCs.

In the authors' methods: Estimates of nucleated cell counts were drawn from the amplification of reference gene primers. The protocol was immunoSEQ multiplex PCR, while the TCRdb copy is restricted to in-frame clones and leaves out a portion. V and J calls and clone size are given by that table; D and trimming were obtained from the DNA. The data hold roughly 120,000 clones, with around 80% observed a single time. This CDR3 region has 15 residues. The germline V gene encodes CDR1 SGDLS and CDR2 YYNGEE. The V end was cut by 0 bases, the J end by 2 bases, with 10 bases between. This chain connects TRBV9 to TRBJ2-3, with D hard to call. Material for sequencing was peripheral blood. The receptor's source is a man in his 70s with acute or convalescent COVID-19. DNA for the CDR3: TGTGCCAGCAGCGTAGGTGTGACTCCCACAGATACGCAGTATTTT. Its translation: CASSVGVTPTDTQYF.